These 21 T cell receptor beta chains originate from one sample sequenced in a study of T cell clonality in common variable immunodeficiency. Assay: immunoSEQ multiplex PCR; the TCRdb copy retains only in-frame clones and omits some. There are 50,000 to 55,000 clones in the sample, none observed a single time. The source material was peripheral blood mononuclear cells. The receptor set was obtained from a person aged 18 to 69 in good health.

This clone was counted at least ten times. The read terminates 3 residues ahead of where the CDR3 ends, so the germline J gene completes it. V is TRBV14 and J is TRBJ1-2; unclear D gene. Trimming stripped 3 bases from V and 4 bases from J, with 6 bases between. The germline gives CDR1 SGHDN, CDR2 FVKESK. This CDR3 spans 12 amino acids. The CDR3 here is CASSQATYGYTF. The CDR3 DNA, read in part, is TGTGCCAGCAGCCAGGCAACCTATGGC.

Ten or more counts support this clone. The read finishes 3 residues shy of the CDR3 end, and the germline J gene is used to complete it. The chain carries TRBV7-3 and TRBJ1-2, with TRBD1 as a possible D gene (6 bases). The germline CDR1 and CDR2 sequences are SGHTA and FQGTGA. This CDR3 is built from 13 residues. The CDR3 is CASSLERGRGYTF. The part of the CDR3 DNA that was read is TGTGCCAGCAGCTTAGAGCGGGGGCGGGGC.

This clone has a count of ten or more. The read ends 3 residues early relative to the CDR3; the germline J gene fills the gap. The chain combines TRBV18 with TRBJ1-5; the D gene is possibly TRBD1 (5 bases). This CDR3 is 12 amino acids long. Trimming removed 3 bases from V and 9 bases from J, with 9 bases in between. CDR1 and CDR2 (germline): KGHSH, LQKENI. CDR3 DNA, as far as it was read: TGTGCCAGCTCACCCCCTCAGGGGCCC. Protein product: CASSPPQGP. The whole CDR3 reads CASSPPQGPQHF.

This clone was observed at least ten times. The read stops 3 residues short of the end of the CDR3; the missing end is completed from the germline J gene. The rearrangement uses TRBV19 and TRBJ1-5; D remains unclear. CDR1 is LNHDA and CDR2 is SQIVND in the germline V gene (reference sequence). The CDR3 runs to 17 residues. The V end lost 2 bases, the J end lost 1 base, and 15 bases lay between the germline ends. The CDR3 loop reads CASSIIVGSSSNQPQHF. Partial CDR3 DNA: TGTGCCAGTAGTATAATTGTTGGCAGTTCCAGCAATCAGCCC.

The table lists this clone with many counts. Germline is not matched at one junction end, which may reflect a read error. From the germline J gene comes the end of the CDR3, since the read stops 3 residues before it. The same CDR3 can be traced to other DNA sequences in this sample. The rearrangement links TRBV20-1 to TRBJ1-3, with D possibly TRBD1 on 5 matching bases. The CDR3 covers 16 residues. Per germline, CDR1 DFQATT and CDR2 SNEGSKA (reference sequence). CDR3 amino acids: CSASPVRGGRGNTIYF. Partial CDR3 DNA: TGCAGTGCTAGTCCCGTCCGCGGGGGGAGGGGAAACACA.

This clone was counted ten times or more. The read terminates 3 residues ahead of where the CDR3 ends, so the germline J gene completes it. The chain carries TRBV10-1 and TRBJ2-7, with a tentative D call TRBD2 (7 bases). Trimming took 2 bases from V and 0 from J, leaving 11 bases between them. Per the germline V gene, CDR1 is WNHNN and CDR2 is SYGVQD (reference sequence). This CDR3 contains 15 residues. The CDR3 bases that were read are TGCGCCAGCAGTGAGGGGAGGGGGATCTCCTACGAG. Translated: CASSEGRGISYE. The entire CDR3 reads CASSEGRGISYEQYF.

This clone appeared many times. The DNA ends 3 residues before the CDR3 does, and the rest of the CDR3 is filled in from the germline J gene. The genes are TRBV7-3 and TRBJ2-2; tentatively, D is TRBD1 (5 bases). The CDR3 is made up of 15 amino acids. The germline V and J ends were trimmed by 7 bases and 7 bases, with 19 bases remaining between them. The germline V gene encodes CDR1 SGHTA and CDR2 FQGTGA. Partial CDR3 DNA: TGTGCCAGCACCCGCCATCAGGGTCGAGGCGGGGAG. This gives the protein CASTRHQGRGGE. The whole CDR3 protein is CASTRHQGRGGELFF.

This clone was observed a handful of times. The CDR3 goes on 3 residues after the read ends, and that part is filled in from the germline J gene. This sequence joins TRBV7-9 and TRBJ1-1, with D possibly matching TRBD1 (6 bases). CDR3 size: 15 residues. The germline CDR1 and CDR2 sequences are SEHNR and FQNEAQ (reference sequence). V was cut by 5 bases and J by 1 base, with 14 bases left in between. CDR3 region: CASSHWTASNTEAFF. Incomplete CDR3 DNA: TGTGCCAGCAGCCACTGGACAGCCTCGAACACTGAA.

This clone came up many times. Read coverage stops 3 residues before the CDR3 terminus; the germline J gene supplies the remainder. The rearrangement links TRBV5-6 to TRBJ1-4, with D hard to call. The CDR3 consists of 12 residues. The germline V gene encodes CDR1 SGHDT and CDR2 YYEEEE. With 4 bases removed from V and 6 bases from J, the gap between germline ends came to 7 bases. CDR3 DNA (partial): TGTGCCAGCAGCCCGACTCATGAAAAA. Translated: CASSPTHEK. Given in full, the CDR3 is CASSPTHEKLFF.

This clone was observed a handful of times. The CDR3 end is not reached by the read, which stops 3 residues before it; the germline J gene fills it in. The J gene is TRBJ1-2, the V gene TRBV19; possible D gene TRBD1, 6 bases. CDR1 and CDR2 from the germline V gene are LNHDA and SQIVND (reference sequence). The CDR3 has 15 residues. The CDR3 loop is CASSQGAGDYNDYTF. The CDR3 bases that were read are TGTGCCAGTAGTCAAGGGGCAGGGGACTACAATGAC.

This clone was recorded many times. CDR3 DNA (partial): TGCAGCGGGGGACAGGGGATGGGAGAGACG. Encoded protein: CSGGQGMGET. The entire CDR3 protein reads CSGGQGMGETQYF. The chain employs TRBV29-1 and TRBJ2-3, with 10 bases matching TRBD1. Read data end 3 residues before the CDR3 end; the end is taken from the germline J gene. Germline V gene sequence: CDR1 SQVTM, CDR2 ANQGSEA. The CDR3 sequence is 13 residues long.

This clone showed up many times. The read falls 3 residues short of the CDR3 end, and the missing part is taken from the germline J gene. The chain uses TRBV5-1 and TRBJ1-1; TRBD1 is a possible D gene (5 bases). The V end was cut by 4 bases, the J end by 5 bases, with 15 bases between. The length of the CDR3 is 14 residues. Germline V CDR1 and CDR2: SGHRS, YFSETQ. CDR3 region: CASSAGGDWTEAFF. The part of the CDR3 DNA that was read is TGCGCCAGCAGCGCGGGGGGGGATTGGACTGAA.

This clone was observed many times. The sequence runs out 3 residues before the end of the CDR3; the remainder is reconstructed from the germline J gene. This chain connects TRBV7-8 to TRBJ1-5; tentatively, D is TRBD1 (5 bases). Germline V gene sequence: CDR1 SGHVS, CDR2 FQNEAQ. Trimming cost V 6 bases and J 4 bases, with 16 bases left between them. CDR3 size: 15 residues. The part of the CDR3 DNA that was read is TGTGCCAGCAGTTCAAAACCAACAGGTAATCAGCCC. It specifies CASSSKPTGNQP. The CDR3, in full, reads CASSSKPTGNQPQHF. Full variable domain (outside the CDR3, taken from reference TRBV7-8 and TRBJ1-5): GAGVSQSPRYKVAKRGQDVALRCDPISGHVSLFWYQQALGQGPEFLTYFQNEAQLDKSGLPSDRFFAERPEGSVSTLKIQRTQQEDSAVYLCASSSKPTGNQPQHFGDGTRLSIL.

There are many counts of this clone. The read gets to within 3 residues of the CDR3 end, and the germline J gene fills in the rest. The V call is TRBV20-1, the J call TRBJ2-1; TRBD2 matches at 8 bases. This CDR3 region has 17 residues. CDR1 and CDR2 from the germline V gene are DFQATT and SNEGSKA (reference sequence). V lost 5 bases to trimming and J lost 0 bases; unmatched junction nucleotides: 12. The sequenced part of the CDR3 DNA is TGCAGTGCTTGGTCCACTAGCGGAGGGAGCTCCTACAATGAG. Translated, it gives CSAWSTSGGSSYNE. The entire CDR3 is CSAWSTSGGSSYNEQFF.

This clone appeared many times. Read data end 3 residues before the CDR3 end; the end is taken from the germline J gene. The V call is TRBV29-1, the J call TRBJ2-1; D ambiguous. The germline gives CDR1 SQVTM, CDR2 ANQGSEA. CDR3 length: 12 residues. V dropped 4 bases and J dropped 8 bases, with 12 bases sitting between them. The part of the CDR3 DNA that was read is TGCAGCGTTGGTGGTAGCATCGATGAG. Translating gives CSVGGSIDE. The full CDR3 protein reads CSVGGSIDEQFF.

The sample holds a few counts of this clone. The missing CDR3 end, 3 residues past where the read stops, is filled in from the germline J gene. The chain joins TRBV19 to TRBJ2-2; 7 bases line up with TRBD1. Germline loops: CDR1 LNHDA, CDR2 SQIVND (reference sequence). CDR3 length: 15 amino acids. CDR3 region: CASRRTGATNEKLFF. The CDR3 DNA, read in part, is TGTGCCAGCCGAAGGACAGGTGCAACTAATGAAAAG.

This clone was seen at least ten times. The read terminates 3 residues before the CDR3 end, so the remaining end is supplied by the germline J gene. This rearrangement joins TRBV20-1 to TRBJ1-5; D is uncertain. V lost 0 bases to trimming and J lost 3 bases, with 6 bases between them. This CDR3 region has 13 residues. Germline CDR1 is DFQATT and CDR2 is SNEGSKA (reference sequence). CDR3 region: CSARDPVNQPQHF. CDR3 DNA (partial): TGCAGTGCTAGAGATCCAGTCAATCAGCCC.

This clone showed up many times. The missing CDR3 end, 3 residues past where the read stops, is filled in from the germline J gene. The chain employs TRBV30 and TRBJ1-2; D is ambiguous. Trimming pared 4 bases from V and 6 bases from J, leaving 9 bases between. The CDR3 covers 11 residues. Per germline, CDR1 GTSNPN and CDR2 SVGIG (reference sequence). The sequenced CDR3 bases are TGTGCCTGGAATCTCTTCGATGGC. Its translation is CAWNLFDG. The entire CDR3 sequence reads CAWNLFDGYTF.

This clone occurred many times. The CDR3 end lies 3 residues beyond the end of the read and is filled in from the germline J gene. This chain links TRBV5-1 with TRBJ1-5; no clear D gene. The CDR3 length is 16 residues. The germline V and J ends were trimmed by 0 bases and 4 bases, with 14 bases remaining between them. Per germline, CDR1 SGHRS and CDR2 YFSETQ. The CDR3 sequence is CASSLDGAPGNQPQHF. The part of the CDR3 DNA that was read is TGCGCCAGCAGCTTGGACGGTGCACCGGGGAATCAGCCC.

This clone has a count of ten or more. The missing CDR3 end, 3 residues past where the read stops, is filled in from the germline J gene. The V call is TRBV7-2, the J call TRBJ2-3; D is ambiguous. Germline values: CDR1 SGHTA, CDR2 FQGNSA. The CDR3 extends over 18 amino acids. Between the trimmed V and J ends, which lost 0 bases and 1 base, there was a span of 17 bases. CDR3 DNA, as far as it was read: TGTGCCAGCAGCTTAGCGCGCGACTTTCCTCTCGGCACAGATACG. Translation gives CASSLARDFPLGTDT. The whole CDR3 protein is CASSLARDFPLGTDTQYF.

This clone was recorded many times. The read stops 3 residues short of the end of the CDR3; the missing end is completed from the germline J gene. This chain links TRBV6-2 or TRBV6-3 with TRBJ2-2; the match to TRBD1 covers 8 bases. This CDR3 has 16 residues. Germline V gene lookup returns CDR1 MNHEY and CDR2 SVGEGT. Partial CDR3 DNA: TGTGCCAGCAGTCCATACCGACAGGGGATGTTAGGAAAG. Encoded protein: CASSPYRQGMLGK. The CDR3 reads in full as CASSPYRQGMLGKLFF.